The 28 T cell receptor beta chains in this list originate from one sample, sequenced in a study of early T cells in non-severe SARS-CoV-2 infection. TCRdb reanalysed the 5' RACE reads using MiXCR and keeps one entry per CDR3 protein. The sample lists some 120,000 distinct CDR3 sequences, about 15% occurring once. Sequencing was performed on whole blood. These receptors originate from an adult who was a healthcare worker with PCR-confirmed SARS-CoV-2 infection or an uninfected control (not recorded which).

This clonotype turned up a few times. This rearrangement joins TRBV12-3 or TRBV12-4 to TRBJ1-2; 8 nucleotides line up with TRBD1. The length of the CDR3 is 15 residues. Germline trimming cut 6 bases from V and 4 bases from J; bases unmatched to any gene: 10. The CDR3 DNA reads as TGTGCCAGCAGCCCCCGACCGGGACAGGTCTATGGCTACACCTTC. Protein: CASSPRPGQVYGYTF.

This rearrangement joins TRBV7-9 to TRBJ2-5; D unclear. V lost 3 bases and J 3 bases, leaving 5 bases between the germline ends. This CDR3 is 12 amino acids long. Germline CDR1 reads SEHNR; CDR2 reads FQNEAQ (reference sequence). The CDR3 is CASSFSKETQYF. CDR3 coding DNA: TGTGCCAGCAGCTTTAGTAAAGAGACCCAGTACTTC.

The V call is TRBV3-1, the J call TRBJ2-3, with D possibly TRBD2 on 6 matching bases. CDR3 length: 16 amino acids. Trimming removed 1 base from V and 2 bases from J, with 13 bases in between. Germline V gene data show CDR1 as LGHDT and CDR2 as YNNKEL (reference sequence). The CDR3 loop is CASSQGRTTDTDTQYF. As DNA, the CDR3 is TGTGCCAGCAGCCAAGGGAGGACTACGGACACAGATACGCAGTATTTT.

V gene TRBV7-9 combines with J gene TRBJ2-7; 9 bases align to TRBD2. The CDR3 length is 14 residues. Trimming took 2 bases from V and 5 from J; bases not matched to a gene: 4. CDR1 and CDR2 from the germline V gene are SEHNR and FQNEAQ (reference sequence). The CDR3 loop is CASSLRTSADEQYF. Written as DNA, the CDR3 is TGTGCCAGCAGCTTACGGACTAGCGCCGACGAGCAGTACTTC.

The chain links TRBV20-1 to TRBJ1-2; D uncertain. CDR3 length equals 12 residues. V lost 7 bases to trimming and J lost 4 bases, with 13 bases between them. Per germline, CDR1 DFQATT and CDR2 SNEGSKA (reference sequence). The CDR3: CSGTRNTYGYTF. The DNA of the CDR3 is TGCAGTGGAACGAGGAACACCTATGGCTACACCTTC.

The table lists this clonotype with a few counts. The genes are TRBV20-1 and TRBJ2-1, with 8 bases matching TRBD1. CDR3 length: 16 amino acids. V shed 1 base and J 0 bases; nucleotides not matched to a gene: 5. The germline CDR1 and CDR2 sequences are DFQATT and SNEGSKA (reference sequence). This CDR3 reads CSARVGTGSSYNEQFF. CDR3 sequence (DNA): TGCAGTGCTAGAGTGGGGACAGGAAGCTCCTACAATGAGCAGTTCTTC.

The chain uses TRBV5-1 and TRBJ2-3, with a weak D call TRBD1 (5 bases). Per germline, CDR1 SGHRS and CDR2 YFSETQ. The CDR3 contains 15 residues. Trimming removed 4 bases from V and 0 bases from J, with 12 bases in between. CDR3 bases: TGCGCCAGCAGCCGCAGGACAACTAGCACAGATACGCAGTATTTT. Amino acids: CASSRRTTSTDTQYF.

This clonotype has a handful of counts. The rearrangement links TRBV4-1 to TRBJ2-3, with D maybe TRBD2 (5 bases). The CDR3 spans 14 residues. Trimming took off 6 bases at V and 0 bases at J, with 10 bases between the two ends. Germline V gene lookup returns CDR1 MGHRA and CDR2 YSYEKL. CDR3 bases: TGCGCCAGCAGACTGACTACTAGCACAGATACGCAGTATTTT. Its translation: CASRLTTSTDTQYF.

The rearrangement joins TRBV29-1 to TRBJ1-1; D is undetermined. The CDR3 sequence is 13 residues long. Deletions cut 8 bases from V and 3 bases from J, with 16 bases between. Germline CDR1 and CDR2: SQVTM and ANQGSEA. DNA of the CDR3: TGCAGCCTCAGTTCGGGTACGGACACTGAAGCTTTCTTT. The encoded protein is CSLSSGTDTEAFF.

CDR3 sequence (DNA): TGTGCCAGCAGCCCAATTCAACGGCGGGGCCTCCACTTT. It yields the protein CASSPIQRRGLHF. The chain couples TRBV11-2 to TRBJ1-6, with D uncertain. Germline CDR1 SGHAT, CDR2 FQNNGV. This CDR3 is 13 amino acids long. Trimming removed 5 bases from V and 15 bases from J, with 17 bases in between.

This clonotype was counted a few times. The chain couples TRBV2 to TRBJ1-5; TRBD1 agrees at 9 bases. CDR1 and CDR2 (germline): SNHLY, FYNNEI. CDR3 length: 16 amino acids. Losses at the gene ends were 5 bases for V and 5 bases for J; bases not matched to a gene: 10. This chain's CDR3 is CASSLDGGQGDQPQHF. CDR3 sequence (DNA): TGTGCCAGCAGTCTCGATGGGGGACAGGGTGATCAGCCCCAGCATTTT. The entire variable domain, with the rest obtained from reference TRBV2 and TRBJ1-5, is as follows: EPEVTQTPSHQVTQMGQEVILRCVPISNHLYFYWYRQILGQKVEFLVSFYNNEISEKSEIFDDQFSVERPDGSNFTLKIRSTKLEDSAMYFCASSLDGGQGDQPQHFGDGTRLSIL.

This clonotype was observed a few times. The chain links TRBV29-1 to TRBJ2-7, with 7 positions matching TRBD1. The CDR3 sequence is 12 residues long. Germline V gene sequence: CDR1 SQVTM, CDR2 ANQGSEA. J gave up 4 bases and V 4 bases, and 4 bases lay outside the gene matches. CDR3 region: CSVATGQYEQYF. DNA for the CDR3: TGCAGCGTTGCGACAGGGCAGTACGAGCAGTACTTC.

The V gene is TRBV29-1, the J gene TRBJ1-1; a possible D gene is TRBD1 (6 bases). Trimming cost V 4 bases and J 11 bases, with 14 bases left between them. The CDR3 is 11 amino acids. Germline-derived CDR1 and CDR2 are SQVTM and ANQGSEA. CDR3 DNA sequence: TGCAGCGTTGGTATCTTCACAGGGGCTTTCTTT. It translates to CSVGIFTGAFF.

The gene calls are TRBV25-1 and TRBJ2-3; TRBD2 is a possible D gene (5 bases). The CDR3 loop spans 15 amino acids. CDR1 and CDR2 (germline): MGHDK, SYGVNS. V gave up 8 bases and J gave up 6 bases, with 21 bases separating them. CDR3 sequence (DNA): TGTGCCAGCGCCCTGCCCGGGGTCGGGCGGGATACGCAGTATTTT. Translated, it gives CASALPGVGRDTQYF.

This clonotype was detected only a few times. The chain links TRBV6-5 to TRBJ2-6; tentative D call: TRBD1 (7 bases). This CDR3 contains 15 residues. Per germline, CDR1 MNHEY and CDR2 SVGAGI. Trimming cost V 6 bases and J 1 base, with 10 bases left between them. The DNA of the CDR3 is TGTGCCAGCAGACAGGGGAGGTCTGGGGCCAACGTCCTGACTTTC. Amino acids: CASRQGRSGANVLTF.

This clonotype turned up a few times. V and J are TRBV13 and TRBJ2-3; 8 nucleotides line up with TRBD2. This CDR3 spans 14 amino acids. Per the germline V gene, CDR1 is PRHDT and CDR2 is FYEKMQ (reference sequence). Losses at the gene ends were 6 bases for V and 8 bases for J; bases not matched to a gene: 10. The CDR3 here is CASSSPSGGPTQYF. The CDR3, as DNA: TGTGCCAGCAGTTCCCCCAGCGGGGGTCCTACGCAGTATTTT.

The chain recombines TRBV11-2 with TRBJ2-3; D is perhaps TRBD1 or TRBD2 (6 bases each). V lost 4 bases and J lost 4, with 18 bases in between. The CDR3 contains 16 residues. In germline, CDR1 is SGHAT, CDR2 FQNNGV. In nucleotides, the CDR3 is TGTGCCAGCAGCTCCCGATCCCCGGGGGCCTCAGATACGCAGTATTTT. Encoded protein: CASSSRSPGASDTQYF.

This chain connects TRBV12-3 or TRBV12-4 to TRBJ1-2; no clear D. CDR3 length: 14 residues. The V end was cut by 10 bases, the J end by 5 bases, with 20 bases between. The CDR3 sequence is CATSPGGSRYGYTF. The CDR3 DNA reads TGTGCCACCTCCCCCGGCGGGAGTAGGTATGGCTACACCTTC.

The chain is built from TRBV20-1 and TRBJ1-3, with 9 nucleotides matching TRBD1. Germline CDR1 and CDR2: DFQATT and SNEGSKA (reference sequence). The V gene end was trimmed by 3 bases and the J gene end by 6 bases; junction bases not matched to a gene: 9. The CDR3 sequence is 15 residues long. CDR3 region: CSARQQGAYENTIYF. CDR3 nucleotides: TGCAGTGCTAGGCAACAGGGGGCCTATGAAAACACCATATATTTT.

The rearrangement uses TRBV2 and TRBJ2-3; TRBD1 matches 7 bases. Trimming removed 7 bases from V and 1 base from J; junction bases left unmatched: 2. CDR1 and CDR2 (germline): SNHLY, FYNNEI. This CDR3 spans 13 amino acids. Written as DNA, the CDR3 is TGTGCCAGCAACAGGGGCGGCACAGATACGCAGTATTTT. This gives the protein CASNRGGTDTQYF.

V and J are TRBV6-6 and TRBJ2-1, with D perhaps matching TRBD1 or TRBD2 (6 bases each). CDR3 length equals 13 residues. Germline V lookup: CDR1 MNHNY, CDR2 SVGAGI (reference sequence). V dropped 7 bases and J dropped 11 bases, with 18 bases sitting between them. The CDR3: CASTSPEGVKQFF. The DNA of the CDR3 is TGTGCCAGCACCTCGCCGGAGGGGGTAAAGCAGTTCTTC.

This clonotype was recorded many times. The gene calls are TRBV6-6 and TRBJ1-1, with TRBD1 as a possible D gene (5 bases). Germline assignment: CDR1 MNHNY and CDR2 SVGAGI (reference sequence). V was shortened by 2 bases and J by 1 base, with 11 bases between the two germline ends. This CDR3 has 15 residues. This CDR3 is CASSYTSTANTEAFF. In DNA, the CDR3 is TGTGCCAGCAGTTACACTTCGACAGCGAACACTGAAGCTTTCTTT.

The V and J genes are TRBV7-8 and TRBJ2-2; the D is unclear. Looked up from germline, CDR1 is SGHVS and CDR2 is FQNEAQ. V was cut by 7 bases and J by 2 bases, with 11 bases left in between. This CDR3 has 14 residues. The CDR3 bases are TGTGCCAGCACGAGCAGGAGAAACACCGGGGAGCTGTTTTTT. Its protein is CASTSRRNTGELFF.

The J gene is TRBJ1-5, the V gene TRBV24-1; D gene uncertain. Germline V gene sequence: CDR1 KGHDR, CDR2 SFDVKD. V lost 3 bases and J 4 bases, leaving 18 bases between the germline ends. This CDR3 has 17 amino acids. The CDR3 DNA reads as TGTGCCACCAGTGATCCGATCCTGTTTGTTTGGAATCAGCCCCAGCATTTT. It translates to CATSDPILFVWNQPQHF.

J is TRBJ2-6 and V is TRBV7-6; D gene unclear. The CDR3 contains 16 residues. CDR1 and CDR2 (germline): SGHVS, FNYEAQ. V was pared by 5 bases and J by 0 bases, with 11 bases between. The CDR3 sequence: CASSPRRISGANVLTF. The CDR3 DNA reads TGTGCCAGCAGCCCAAGACGGATCTCTGGGGCCAACGTCCTGACTTTC.

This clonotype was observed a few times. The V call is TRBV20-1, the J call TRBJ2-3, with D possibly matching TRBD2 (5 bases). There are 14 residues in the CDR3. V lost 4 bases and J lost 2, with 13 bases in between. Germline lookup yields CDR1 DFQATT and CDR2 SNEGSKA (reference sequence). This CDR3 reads CSANGALDTDTQYF. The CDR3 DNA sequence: TGCAGTGCTAACGGAGCACTAGACACAGATACGCAGTATTTT.

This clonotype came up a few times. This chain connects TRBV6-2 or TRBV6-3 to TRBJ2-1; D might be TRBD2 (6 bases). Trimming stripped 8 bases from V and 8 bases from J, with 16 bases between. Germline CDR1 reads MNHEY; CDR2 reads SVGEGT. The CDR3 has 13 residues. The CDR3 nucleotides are TGTGCCAGCCAGGCTGGAGGGACTGATGAGCAGTTCTTC. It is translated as CASQAGGTDEQFF.

In DNA form, the CDR3 reads TGTGCCAGCTCCGGTCAAAGCACAGATACGCAGTATTTT. This codes for CASSGQSTDTQYF. This sequence joins TRBV18 and TRBJ2-3, with unresolved D. The CDR3 is 13 amino acids. CDR1 KGHSH and CDR2 LQKENI come from the germline V gene. V gave up 6 bases and J gave up 0 bases, with 7 bases separating them.